One sample yielded the 16 T cell receptor beta chains listed below, sequenced in a study of Tregs in tolerant kidney transplant recipients. Clones were sequenced by immunoSEQ multiplex PCR, and TCRdb holds only the in-frame ones, with some missing. The sample lists roughly 54,000 clones; around nine tenths were seen once. The nonmyeloablative bone marrow transplants came from related graft donors, with transient mixed chimerism. Sequenced material: CD8+ T cells from blood (PBMCs), taken 12 months after the transplant. These receptors all come from a human patient who received a combined kidney and bone marrow transplant. Part of the T cell pool may stem from the graft donor.

J is TRBJ2-7 and V is TRBV27, with TRBD1 identical over 8 bases. In germline, CDR1 is MNHEY, CDR2 SMNVEV (reference sequence). This CDR3 has 16 amino acids. V shed 5 bases and J 1 base; nucleotides not matched to a gene: 10. The CDR3 protein is CASSPMPGQESYEQYF. For the CDR3, the DNA is TGTGCCAGCAGTCCGATGCCGGGACAGGAATCCTACGAGCAGTACTTC.

The chain recombines TRBV27 with TRBJ2-7; D possibly corresponds to TRBD1 (5 bases). Germline values: CDR1 MNHEY, CDR2 SMNVEV (reference sequence). The CDR3 extends over 15 amino acids. V gave up 5 bases and J gave up 3 bases, with 17 bases separating them. The CDR3 DNA sequence: TGTGCCAGCAGTCTGGACCGCTTAGGGGTCTACGAGCAGTACTTC. This translates into CASSLDRLGVYEQYF.

J is TRBJ1-2 and V is TRBV18, with D unresolved. The CDR3 runs 17 residues. V lost 4 bases, J lost 2 bases, and 20 bases lay in between. Germline CDR1 reads KGHSH; CDR2 reads LQKENI. The CDR3, as DNA: TGTGCCAGCTCACACGGGGTAGGGAAAAACCCCAACTATGGCTACACCTTC. Protein sequence: CASSHGVGKNPNYGYTF.

The table lists this clone with a count of one. The chain carries TRBV7-3 and TRBJ2-1, with 12 positions matching TRBD2. The length of the CDR3 is 15 residues. The germline V gene has CDR1 SGHTA and CDR2 FQGTGA. The ends lost 4 bases at V and 6 bases at J; junction bases unmatched: 4. Written as DNA, the CDR3 is TGTGCCAGCAGCTACACTAGCGGGAGGCTCAATGAGCAGTTCTTC. Translation: CASSYTSGRLNEQFF. Variable domain in full (rest from reference TRBV7-3 and TRBJ2-1): GAGVSQTPSNKVTEKGKYVELRCDPISGHTALYWYRQSLGQGPEFLIYFQGTGAADDSGLPNDRFFAVRPEGSVSTLKIQRTERGDSAVYLCASSYTSGRLNEQFFGPGTRLTVL.

The CDR3 here is CASSFLGNSGGAYNEQFF. Here the CDR3 DNA reads TGTGCCAGCAGTTTCTTAGGCAATAGCGGGGGGGCCTACAATGAGCAGTTCTTC. The chain carries TRBV28 and TRBJ2-1, with TRBD2 matching 11 bases. Trimming removed 3 bases from V and 2 bases from J; junction bases left unmatched: 9. The CDR3 extends over 18 amino acids. Germline CDR1 and CDR2: MDHEN and SYDVKM.

The chain is built from TRBV11-3 and TRBJ2-7; 11 bases agree with TRBD1. CDR1 is SGHNT, CDR2 YENEEA, per germline. This CDR3 spans 14 amino acids. Trimming cost V 1 base and J 7 bases; bases outside gene matches: 3. For the CDR3, the DNA is TGTGCCAGCAGCTTAGGGACAGGGGGCGCGGAGCAGTACTTC. This gives the protein CASSLGTGGAEQYF. The full variable domain, completed using reference TRBV11-3 and TRBJ2-7, is EAGVVQSPRYKIIEKKQPVAFWCNPISGHNTLYWYLQNLGQGPELLIRYENEEAVDDSQLPKDRFSAERLKGVDSTLKIQPAELGDSAVYLCASSLGTGGAEQYFGPGTRLTVT.

The chain carries TRBV27 and TRBJ2-7; 10 bases fit TRBD2. V lost 4 bases to trimming and J lost 2 bases; unmatched junction nucleotides: 5. Per the germline V gene, CDR1 is MNHEY and CDR2 is SMNVEV (reference sequence). CDR3 size: 15 residues. The DNA for the CDR3 is TGTGCCAGCAGTTCGGGACTAGCGCTAACCTACGAGCAGTACTTC. This encodes CASSSGLALTYEQYF.

This chain links TRBV29-1 with TRBJ2-7; D is perhaps TRBD2 (6 bases). CDR1 and CDR2 (germline): SQVTM, ANQGSEA. The CDR3 totals 17 residues. V was clipped by 0 bases and J by 7 bases, with 25 bases between them. The DNA for the CDR3 is TGCAGCGTTGAAGACCTAATAGAAGGACGGGAGACGGGAGAGCAGTACTTC. Protein: CSVEDLIEGRETGEQYF.

The J gene is TRBJ2-1, the V gene TRBV9; the match to TRBD2 covers 7 bases. V shed 3 bases, J shed 2 bases, and the junction held 2 bases outside the gene matches. The CDR3 spans 14 residues. Germline V lookup: CDR1 SGDLS, CDR2 YYNGEE. The CDR3 DNA follows: TGTGCCAGCAGCGCAGGACTAGCCTACAATGAGCAGTTCTTC. Translation gives CASSAGLAYNEQFF.

V gene TRBV9 combines with J gene TRBJ1-1, with TRBD1 matching 7 bases. The CDR3 runs 16 residues. The V segment lost 0 bases and the J segment 1 base; nucleotides outside the gene matches: 6. Per germline, CDR1 SGDLS and CDR2 YYNGEE. In nucleotides, the CDR3 is TGTGCCAGCAGCGTAGGCCGGGACAGACAGAACACTGAAGCTTTCTTT. Translating gives CASSVGRDRQNTEAFF.

The sample holds one count of this clone. The chain joins TRBV9 to TRBJ2-1; 10 positions agree with TRBD1. The CDR3 is 15 residues long. Germline CDR1 is SGDLS and CDR2 is YYNGEE. Trimming at V came to 0 bases and at J to 6 bases, leaving 3 bases not matched to a gene. CDR3 region: CASSVVGQGSNEQFF. The CDR3 DNA reads TGTGCCAGCAGCGTAGTGGGACAGGGGTCCAATGAGCAGTTCTTC.

This rearrangement joins TRBV28 to TRBJ2-7; TRBD2 aligns across 13 bases. The CDR3 covers 19 residues. J was trimmed by 4 bases and V by 6 bases; bases with no gene match: 18. CDR1 and CDR2 (germline): MDHEN, SYDVKM. This CDR3 reads CASRNTGQLAGGPGYEQYF. For the CDR3, the DNA is TGTGCCAGCAGAAATACAGGGCAACTAGCGGGAGGGCCCGGATACGAGCAGTACTTC.

The genes are TRBV5-6 and TRBJ2-1; 10 nucleotides align to TRBD1. This CDR3 spans 16 amino acids. The germline V gene encodes CDR1 SGHDT and CDR2 YYEEEE. Trimming took 4 bases from V and 4 from J; bases not matched to a gene: 8. This CDR3 is CASSRGQGVSYNEQFF. In nucleotides, the CDR3 is TGTGCCAGCAGCCGCGGACAGGGGGTATCGTACAATGAGCAGTTCTTC.

The J gene is TRBJ1-1, the V gene TRBV19; unclear D gene. The CDR3 spans 11 residues. Between the trimmed V and J ends, which lost 3 bases and 4 bases, there was a span of 3 bases. Germline loops: CDR1 LNHDA, CDR2 SQIVND (reference sequence). This CDR3 reads CASSIVTEAFF. Here the CDR3 DNA reads TGTGCCAGTAGTATCGTCACTGAAGCTTTCTTT.

The chain links TRBV5-8 to TRBJ1-1, with TRBD1 matching 9 bases. J gave up 5 bases and V 4 bases, and 6 bases lay outside the gene matches. The CDR3 covers 14 residues. Germline V gene lookup returns CDR1 SGHTS and CDR2 YDEGEE. This CDR3 reads CASSADRGMTEAFF. CDR3 DNA sequence: TGTGCCAGCAGCGCGGACAGGGGTATGACTGAAGCTTTCTTT.

This clone was observed a few times. The chain links TRBV6-5 to TRBJ2-7; possible D gene TRBD2, 6 bases. The CDR3 has 13 amino acids. Germline V gives CDR1 MNHEY, CDR2 SVGAGI. Trimming stripped 8 bases from V and 3 bases from J, with 14 bases between. The CDR3 spells CASRSGAFYEQYF. The CDR3 DNA reads TGTGCCAGCCGGTCGGGAGCATTCTACGAGCAGTACTTC.